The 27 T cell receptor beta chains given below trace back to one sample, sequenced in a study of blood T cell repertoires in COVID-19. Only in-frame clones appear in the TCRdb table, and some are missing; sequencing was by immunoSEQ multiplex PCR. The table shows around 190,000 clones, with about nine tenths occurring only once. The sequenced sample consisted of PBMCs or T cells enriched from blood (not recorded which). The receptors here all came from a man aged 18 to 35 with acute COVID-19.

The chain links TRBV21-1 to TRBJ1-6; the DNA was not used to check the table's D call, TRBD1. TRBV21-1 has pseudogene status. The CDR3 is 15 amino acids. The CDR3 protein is CASSSGQGPYSPLHF. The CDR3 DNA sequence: TGTGCCAGCAGCAGTGGACAGGGGCCTTATTCACCCCTCCACTTT.

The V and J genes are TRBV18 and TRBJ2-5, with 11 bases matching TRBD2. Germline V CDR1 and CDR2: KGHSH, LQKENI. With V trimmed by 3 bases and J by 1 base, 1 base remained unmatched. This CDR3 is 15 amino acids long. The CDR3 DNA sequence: TGTGCCAGCTCACCTGGGACTAGCGGCCAAGAGACCCAGTACTTC. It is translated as CASSPGTSGQETQYF.

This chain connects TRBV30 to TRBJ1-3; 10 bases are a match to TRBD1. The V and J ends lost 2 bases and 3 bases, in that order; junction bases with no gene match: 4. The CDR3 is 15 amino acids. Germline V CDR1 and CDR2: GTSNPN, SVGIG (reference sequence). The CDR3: CAWSRQGAFGNTIYF. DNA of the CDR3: TGTGCCTGGAGTCGACAGGGGGCGTTTGGAAACACCATATATTTT.

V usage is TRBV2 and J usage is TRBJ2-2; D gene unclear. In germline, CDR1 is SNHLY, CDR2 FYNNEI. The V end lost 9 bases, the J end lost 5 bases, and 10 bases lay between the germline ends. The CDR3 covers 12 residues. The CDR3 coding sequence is TGTGCCAGTTGTGCAGGAACCGGGGAGCTGTTTTTT. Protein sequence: CASCAGTGELFF.

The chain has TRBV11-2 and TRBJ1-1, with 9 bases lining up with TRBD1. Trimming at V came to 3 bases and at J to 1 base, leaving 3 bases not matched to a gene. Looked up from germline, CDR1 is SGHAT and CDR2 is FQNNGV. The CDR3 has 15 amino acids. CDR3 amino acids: CASSFHRGRNTEAFF. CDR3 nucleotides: TGTGCCAGCAGCTTCCACAGGGGGCGGAACACTGAAGCTTTCTTT.

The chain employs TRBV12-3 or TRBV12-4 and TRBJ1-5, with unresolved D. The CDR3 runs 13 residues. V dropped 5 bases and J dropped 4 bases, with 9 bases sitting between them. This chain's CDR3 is CASSREKNQPQHF. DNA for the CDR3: TGTGCCAGCAGTCGGGAAAAGAATCAGCCCCAGCATTTT.

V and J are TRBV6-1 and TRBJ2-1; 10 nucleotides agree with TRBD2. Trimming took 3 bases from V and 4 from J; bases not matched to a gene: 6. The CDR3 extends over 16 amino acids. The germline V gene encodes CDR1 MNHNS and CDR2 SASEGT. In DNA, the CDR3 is TGTGCCAGCAGTGACTTTGAACTAGCGGGGTACAATGAGCAGTTCTTC. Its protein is CASSDFELAGYNEQFF.

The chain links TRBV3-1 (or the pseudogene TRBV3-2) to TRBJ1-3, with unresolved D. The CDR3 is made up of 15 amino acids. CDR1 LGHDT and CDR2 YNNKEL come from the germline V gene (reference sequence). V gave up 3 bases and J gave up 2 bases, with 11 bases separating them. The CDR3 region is CASSQQATTGNTIYF. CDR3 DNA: TGTGCCAGCAGCCAGCAGGCGACAACTGGAAACACCATATATTTT.

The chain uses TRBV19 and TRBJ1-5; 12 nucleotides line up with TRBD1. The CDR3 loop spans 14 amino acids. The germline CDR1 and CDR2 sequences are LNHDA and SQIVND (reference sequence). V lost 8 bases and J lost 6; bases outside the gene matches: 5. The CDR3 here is CASAGTGGGQPQHF. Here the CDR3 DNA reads TGTGCCAGTGCCGGGACAGGGGGCGGTCAGCCCCAGCATTTT.

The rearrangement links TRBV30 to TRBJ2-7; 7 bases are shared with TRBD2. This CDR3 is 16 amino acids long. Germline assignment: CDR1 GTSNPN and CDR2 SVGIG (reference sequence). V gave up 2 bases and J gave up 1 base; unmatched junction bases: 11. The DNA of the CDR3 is TGTGCCTGGAGTTCAACCTTTAGCGGGCAATCCTACGAGCAGTACTTC. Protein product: CAWSSTFSGQSYEQYF.

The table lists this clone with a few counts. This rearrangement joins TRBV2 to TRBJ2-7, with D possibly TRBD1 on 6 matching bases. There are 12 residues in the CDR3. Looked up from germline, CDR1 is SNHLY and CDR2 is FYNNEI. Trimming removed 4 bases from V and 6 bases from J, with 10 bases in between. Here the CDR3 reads CASSVTGIEQYF. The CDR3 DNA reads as TGTGCCAGCAGTGTGACAGGCATCGAGCAGTACTTC.

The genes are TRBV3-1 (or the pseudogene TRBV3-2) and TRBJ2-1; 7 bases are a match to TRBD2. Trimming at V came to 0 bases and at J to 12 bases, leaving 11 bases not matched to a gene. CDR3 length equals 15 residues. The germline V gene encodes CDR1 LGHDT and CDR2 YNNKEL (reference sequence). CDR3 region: CASSQDPGGSFGQFF. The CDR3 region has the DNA TGTGCCAGCAGCCAAGATCCGGGCGGGAGCTTCGGGCAGTTCTTC.

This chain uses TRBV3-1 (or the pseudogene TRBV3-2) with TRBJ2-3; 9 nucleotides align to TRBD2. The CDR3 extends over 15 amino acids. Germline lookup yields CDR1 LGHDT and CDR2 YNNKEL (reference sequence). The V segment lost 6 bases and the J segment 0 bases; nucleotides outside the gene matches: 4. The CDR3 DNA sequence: TGTGCCAGCAGTCTGACTAGCGGAAGCACAGATACGCAGTATTTT. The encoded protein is CASSLTSGSTDTQYF.

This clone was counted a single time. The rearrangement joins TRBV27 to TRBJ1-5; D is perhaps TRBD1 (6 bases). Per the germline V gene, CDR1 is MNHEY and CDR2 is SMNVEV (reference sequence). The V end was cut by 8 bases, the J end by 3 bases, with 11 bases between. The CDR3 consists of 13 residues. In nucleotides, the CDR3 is TGTGCCAGCGGACGGACAGTCAATCAGCCCCAGCATTTT. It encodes CASGRTVNQPQHF.

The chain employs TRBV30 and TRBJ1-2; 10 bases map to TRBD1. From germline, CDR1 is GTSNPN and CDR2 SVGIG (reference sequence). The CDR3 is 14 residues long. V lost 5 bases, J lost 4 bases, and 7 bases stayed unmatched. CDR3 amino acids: CAWGDRGPPYGYTF. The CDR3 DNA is TGTGCCTGGGGTGACAGGGGGCCACCCTATGGCTACACCTTC. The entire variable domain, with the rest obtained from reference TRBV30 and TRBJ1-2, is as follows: SQTIHQWPATLVQPVGSPLSLECTVEGTSNPNLYWYRQAAGRGLQLLFYSVGIGQISSEVPQNLSASRPQDRQFILSSKKLLLSDSGFYLCAWGDRGPPYGYTFGSGTRLTVV.

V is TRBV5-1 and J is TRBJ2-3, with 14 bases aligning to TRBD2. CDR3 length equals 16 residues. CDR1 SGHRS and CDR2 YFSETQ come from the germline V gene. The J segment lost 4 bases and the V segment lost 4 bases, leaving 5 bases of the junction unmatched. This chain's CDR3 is CASSAGTSGGADTQYF. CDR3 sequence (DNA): TGCGCCAGCAGCGCCGGGACTAGCGGGGGAGCAGATACGCAGTATTTT. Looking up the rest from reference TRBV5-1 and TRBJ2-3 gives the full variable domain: KAGVTQTPRYLIKTRGQQVTLSCSPISGHRSVSWYQQTPGQGLQFLFEYFSETQRNKGNFPGRFSGRQFSNSRSEMNVSTLELGDSALYLCASSAGTSGGADTQYFGPGTRLTVL.

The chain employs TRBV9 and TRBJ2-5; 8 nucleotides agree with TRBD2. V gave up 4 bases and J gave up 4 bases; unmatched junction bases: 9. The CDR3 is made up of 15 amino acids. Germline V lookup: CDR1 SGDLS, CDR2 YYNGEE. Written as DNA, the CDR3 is TGTGCCAGCAGCACCAGCGGGAGCGTCGGAGAGACCCAGTACTTC. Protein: CASSTSGSVGETQYF.

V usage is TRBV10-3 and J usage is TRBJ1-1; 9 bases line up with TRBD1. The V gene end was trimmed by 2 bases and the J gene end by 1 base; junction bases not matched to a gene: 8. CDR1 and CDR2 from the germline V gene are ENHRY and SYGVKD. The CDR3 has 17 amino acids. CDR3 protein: CAISEGGLGQGNTEAFF. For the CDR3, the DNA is TGTGCCATCAGTGAGGGGGGATTGGGACAGGGGAACACTGAAGCTTTCTTT.

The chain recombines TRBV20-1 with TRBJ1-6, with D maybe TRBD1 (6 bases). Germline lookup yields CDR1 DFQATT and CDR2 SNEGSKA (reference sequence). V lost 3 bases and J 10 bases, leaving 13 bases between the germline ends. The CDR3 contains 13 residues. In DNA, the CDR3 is TGCAGTGCTAGTTGGGGGCTGGGCTCACCCCTCCACTTT. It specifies CSASWGLGSPLHF.

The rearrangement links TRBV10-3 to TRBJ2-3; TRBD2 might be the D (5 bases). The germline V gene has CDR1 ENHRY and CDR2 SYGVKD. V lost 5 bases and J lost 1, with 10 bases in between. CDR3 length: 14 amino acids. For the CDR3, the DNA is TGTGCCATCAGTTCAACGGAGGGCACAGATACGCAGTATTTT. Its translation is CAISSTEGTDTQYF.

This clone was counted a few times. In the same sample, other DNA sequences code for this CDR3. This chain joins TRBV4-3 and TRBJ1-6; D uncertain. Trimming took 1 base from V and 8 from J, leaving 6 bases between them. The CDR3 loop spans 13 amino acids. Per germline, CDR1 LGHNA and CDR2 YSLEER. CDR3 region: CASSQVEDSPLHF. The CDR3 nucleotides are TGCGCCAGCAGCCAAGTCGAGGATTCACCCCTCCACTTT.

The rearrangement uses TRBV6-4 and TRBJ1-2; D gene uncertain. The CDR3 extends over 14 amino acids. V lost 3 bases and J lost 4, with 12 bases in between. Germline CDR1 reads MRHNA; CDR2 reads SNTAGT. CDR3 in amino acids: CASSDWPISYGYTF. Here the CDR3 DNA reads TGTGCCAGCAGTGATTGGCCCATCTCCTATGGCTACACCTTC.

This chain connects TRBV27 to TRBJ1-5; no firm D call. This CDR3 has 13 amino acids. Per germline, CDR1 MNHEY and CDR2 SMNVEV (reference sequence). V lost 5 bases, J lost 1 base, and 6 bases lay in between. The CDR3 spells CASSPQSNQPQHF. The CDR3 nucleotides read TGTGCCAGCAGTCCCCAGAGCAATCAGCCCCAGCATTTT.

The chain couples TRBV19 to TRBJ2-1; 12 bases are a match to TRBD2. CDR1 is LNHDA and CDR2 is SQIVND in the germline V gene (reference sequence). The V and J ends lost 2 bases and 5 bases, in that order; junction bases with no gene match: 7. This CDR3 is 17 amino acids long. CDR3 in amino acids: CASSIFPTSGRHNEQFF. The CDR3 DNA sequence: TGTGCCAGTAGTATATTCCCAACTAGCGGGAGGCACAATGAGCAGTTCTTC.

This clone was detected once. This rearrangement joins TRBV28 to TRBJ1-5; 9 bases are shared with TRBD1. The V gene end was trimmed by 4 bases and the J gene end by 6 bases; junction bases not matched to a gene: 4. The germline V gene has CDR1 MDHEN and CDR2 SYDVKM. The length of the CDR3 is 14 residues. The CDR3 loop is CASSSSTGGQPQHF. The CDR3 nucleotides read TGTGCCAGCAGTTCCTCGACAGGGGGTCAGCCCCAGCATTTT.

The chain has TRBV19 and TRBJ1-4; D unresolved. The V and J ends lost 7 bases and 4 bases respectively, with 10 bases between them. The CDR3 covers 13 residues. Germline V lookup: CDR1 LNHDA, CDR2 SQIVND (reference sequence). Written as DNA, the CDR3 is TGTGCCAGTAAGGAGCTATTTAATGAAAAACTGTTTTTT. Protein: CASKELFNEKLFF.

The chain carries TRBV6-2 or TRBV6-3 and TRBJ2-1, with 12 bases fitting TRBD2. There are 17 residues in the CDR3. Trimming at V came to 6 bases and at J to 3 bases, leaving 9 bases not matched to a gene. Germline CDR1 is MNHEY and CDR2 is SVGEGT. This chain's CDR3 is CASSLAGTSGFYNEQFF. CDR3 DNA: TGTGCCAGCAGCCTAGCAGGGACTAGCGGGTTCTACAATGAGCAGTTCTTC.